These T cell receptor beta chains were read from a single sample in a study of T cells after yellow fever vaccination. MiXCR was run by TCRdb on the 5' RACE reads, yielding one entry per CDR3 protein. This table holds under 600,000 distinct CDR3 sequences, just over 20% found once. The specimen comprised PBMCs, sampled 21 days after the first yellow fever vaccination. The source of these receptors is a man between 18 and 29 years old who received the YFV17D yellow fever vaccine. Each CDR3 is given with its conserved first and last residue. Each record gives: J gene, D gene, V gene, clone size, CDR3 DNA, CDR3 protein. The D gene is left open where the match is weak. Size tells how often a clone was seen (once, few, many) or the class of an expanded clone, and some rows leave it out.

TRBJ1-6	TRBD1	TRBV12-3/TRBV12-4	many	TGTGCCAGCAGTCGGAGGACAGGGCCCCAACCCCTCCACTTT	CASSRRTGPQPLHF
TRBJ2-4	NA	TRBV20-1	NA	TGCAGTGTTCCGAACAACCGGGACAAAAACATTCAGTACTTC	CSVPNNRDKNIQYF
TRBJ1-4	NA	TRBV29-1	many	TGCAGCGTCCACGTAGGCGAAAAACTGTTTTTT	CSVHVGEKLFF
TRBJ1-6	NA	TRBV14	NA	TGTGCCAGCAGCTCTCGGGCAGATTCACCCCTCCACTTT	CASSSRADSPLHF
TRBJ1-1	TRBD1	TRBV4-3	few	TGCGCCAGCAGCGGCAGGGGGCAGCTCGGGACTGAAGCTTTCTTT	CASSGRGQLGTEAFF
TRBJ2-1	TRBD2	TRBV24-1	few	TGTGCCACCGGCGGCGGGAGACCCCTCTACAATGAGCAGTTCTTC	CATGGGRPLYNEQFF
TRBJ1-1	NA	TRBV19	many	TGTGCCAGTAGTATAGACGGACGGAACACTGAAGCTTTCTTT	CASSIDGRNTEAFF
TRBJ2-2	NA	TRBV4-2	NA	TGTGCCAGCAGCCAAGAATCCCTACAGGAGGAGCTGTTTTTT	CASSQESLQEELFF
TRBJ2-2	TRBD1	TRBV7-9	few	TGTGCCAGCATCACACAGGGGTCCGGGGAGCTGTTTTTT	CASITQGSGELFF
TRBJ2-5	NA	TRBV5-1	few	TGCGCCAGCCGGCCAGACGGGACTCAAGAGACCCAGTACTTC	CASRPDGTQETQYF
TRBJ1-4	NA	TRBV29-1	few	TGCAGCGTTGACGGGAGCCTGTCCAATGCTGAAAAACTGTTTTTT	CSVDGSLSNAEKLFF
TRBJ2-1	NA	TRBV24-1	NA	TGTGCCACCAGTGATCTCTACAATGAGCAGTTCTTC	CATSDLYNEQFF
TRBJ2-3	TRBD1	TRBV29-1	NA	TGCAGCGTAAGTCTCGGACAGGGCAGCACAGATACGCAGTATTTT	CSVSLGQGSTDTQYF
TRBJ1-1	TRBD1	TRBV9	NA	TGTGCCAGCAGCTCAGGGGGTGTTCCGCGGAGGAACACTGAAGCTTTCTTT	CASSSGGVPRRNTEAFF
TRBJ1-3	NA	TRBV6-1	few	TGTGCCAGCAGTGACCCGGGCCTCTCTGGAAACACCATATATTTT	CASSDPGLSGNTIYF
TRBJ2-2	TRBD2	TRBV24-1	few	TGTGCCACCAGTGATCGGGGGACTAGCCCAGGCACCGGGGAGCTGTTTTTT	CATSDRGTSPGTGELFF
TRBJ2-5	NA	TRBV12-3/TRBV12-4	many	TGTGCCAGCAGTCAAGGACCCTCAGAGACCCAGTACTTC	CASSQGPSETQYF
TRBJ1-1	TRBD1	TRBV20-1	NA	TGCAGTGCTAGAGATCTCCGGACAGGGAACACTGAAGCTTTCTTT	CSARDLRTGNTEAFF
TRBJ2-2	TRBD1	TRBV24-1	once	TGTGCCACCAAGGGGGGCAGGGGGCTCGCCACCGGGGAGCTGTTTTTT	CATKGGRGLATGELFF
TRBJ2-5	NA	TRBV18	NA	TGTGCCAGCTCACCACCGGGGGGGGGCACAGAGACCCAGTACTTC	CASSPPGGGTETQYF
TRBJ2-7	NA	TRBV7-8	few	TGTGCCAGCAGCCTCAGGGAGTCGGCCTACGAGCAGTACTTC	CASSLRESAYEQYF
TRBJ2-1	NA	TRBV20-1	once	TGCAGTGCTAGAGATCAAGGGGTACGCAATGAGCAGTTCTTC	CSARDQGVRNEQFF
TRBJ2-1	NA	TRBV11-2	few	TGTGCCAGCAGCTTAGTAGGGAACTACAATGAGCAGTTCTTC	CASSLVGNYNEQFF
TRBJ2-3	TRBD2	TRBV7-9	few	TGTGCCAGCAGCCCCCAGGGGTCTAGCGGGGGCACAGATACGCAGTATTTT	CASSPQGSSGGTDTQYF
TRBJ2-3	NA	TRBV5-1	NA	TGCGCCAGCAGCTTGATCCCCACAGATACGCAGTATTTT	CASSLIPTDTQYF
TRBJ2-2	NA	TRBV6-2/TRBV6-3	NA	TGTGCCAGCAGCCCCTCTGTGGAGCTGTTTTTT	CASSPSVELFF
TRBJ2-3	NA	TRBV7-2	few	TGTGCCAGCAGCTTACGTGAAGGGGGGGTCACAGATACGCAGTATTTT	CASSLREGGVTDTQYF
TRBJ1-6	NA	TRBV20-1	NA	TGCAGTGCTAGAGATTCCGGCTCAGAGGCCCTCCACTTT	CSARDSGSEALHF
TRBJ2-3	TRBD2	TRBV11-3	NA	TGTGCCAGCAGCGGAGCGGGGGCTAGCAAAGATACGCAGTATTTT	CASSGAGASKDTQYF
TRBJ1-1	NA	TRBV11-2	NA	TGTGCCAGCAGCCAGGGCCAGATGAACACTGAAGCTTTCTTT	CASSQGQMNTEAFF
TRBJ1-2	NA	TRBV15	few	TGTGCCACCAGCAGAGAACGGCGAGCCATAAACTATGGCTACACCTTC	CATSRERRAINYGYTF
TRBJ2-1	NA	TRBV7-6	NA	TGTGCCAGCAGCTTATGGACAGGGACTAGAAAACACAATGAGCAGTTCTTC	CASSLWTGTRKHNEQFF
TRBJ2-1	NA	TRBV2	NA	TGTGCCAGCAGGACCCCGTTGGGGGGGCCCAACAATGAGCAGTTCTTC	CASRTPLGGPNNEQFF
TRBJ2-3	TRBD2	TRBV15	NA	TGTGCCACCGCAGCGGGGAGCACAGATACGCAGTATTTT	CATAAGSTDTQYF
TRBJ2-1	NA	TRBV20-1	NA	TGCAGTGGAGGCGCGCGAGGGGATGAGCAGTTCTTC	CSGGARGDEQFF
TRBJ2-3	TRBD1	TRBV4-3	NA	TGCGCCAGCAGCCAAGCGTGGGACAGGGGTACAGATACGCAGTATTTT	CASSQAWDRGTDTQYF
TRBJ1-2	NA	TRBV3-1	NA	TGTGCCAGCAGCCAATTTGGCTACACCTTC	CASSQFGYTF
TRBJ2-3	NA	TRBV4-2	NA	TGTGCCAGCAGCCCCCGGGGGTTAGTTCATACGCAGTATTTT	CASSPRGLVHTQYF
TRBJ1-1	TRBD1	TRBV29-1	NA	TGCAGCGTAGACAGGACAGGAGACACTGAAGCTTTCTTT	CSVDRTGDTEAFF
TRBJ2-2	TRBD2	TRBV7-7	NA	TGTGCCAGCAGCCCCCTCCCTAGCGGGTTGGGCGGGGAGCTGTTTTTT	CASSPLPSGLGGELFF
TRBJ2-1	NA	TRBV5-1	few	TGCGCCAGCAGCTTGTCGCCGGGGAATGAGCAGTTCTTC	CASSLSPGNEQFF
TRBJ1-5	NA	TRBV30	few	TGTGCCTGGAGTTCGGGGCTCACCAATCAGCCCCAGCATTTT	CAWSSGLTNQPQHF
TRBJ2-1	NA	TRBV5-6	NA	TGTGCCAGCAGCTCTGACATCCAGGGAAATGAGCAGTTCTTC	CASSSDIQGNEQFF
TRBJ2-2	TRBD1	TRBV18	NA	TGTGCCAGCTCACCGGACAGGACGAACACCGGGGAGCTGTTTTTT	CASSPDRTNTGELFF
TRBJ2-1	NA	TRBV7-9	few	TGTGCCAGCAGCTTAGAACGCGGGGACAATGAGCAGTTCTTC	CASSLERGDNEQFF
TRBJ2-5	NA	TRBV7-9	few	TGTGCCAGCAGCTTCCCTCTCTTGGAGACCCAGTACTTC	CASSFPLLETQYF
TRBJ2-3	NA	TRBV5-5	few	TGTGCCAGCAGCTTCTGGGGAGATACGCAGTATTTT	CASSFWGDTQYF
TRBJ1-2	NA	TRBV6-5	NA	TGTGCCAGCAGGGAATCAGGGAACGGCTACACCTTC	CASRESGNGYTF
TRBJ2-5	NA	TRBV20-1	few	TGCAGTGCCGAGGGGGGGGCGAAGACCCAGTACTTC	CSAEGGAKTQYF
TRBJ2-3	NA	TRBV12-3/TRBV12-4	NA	TGTGCCAGCACTCCAGACATTTATGCGCAGTATTTT	CASTPDIYAQYF
TRBJ1-6	NA	TRBV6-5	NA	TGTGCCAGCAGTTACGTTCGCAGGGACGGCCGTAATTCACCCCTCCACTTT	CASSYVRRDGRNSPLHF
TRBJ1-1	TRBD1	TRBV7-2	NA	TGTGCCAGCAGCTTAGGCCCCAGGGGGCTTACTGAAGCTTTCTTT	CASSLGPRGLTEAFF
TRBJ2-3	NA	TRBV12-3/TRBV12-4	few	TGTGCCAGCAGTTTAGAGCCCAGGGGCCGGGATACGCAGTATTTT	CASSLEPRGRDTQYF
TRBJ2-3	TRBD2	TRBV20-1	NA	TGCAGTGCTTCAGCTAGCGGGGACGGAGATACGCAGTATTTT	CSASASGDGDTQYF
TRBJ2-5	NA	TRBV7-2	few	TGTGCCAGCAGCTTACAGGGGCAGCTAGAGACCCAGTACTTC	CASSLQGQLETQYF
TRBJ1-3	NA	TRBV19	few	TGTGCCAGTAGTATTTGGGCCTCATCGAGAGTTTCTGGAAACACCATATATTTT	CASSIWASSRVSGNTIYF
TRBJ1-2	NA	TRBV6-1	NA	TGTGCCAGCGCGGATCCACCGGGGGGTAACTATGGCTACACCTTC	CASADPPGGNYGYTF
TRBJ2-1	TRBD2	TRBV5-1	few	TGCGCCAGCAGGCGCAAAACGTACCAACAACTAGCGGAAAATGAGCAGTTCTTC	CASRRKTYQQLAENEQFF